Described below is a single T cell receptor beta chain sequence and its context. Its antigen is not identified. This sample is part of a study of T cell responses to AZD1222 COVID-19 vaccine. Study results and caveats: Repertoire sampling happened only post peak T cell response. Nearly half of spike-specific TCRs reportedly target unmutated variant regions. Spike-specific TCRs gained breadth and depth after people received two AZD1222 doses.

The repertoire was sequenced with immunoSEQ multiplex PCR; TCRdb's copy has only in-frame clones and lacks some. The sample includes approximately 150,000 clones, roughly 90% seen only once; the top ten take under 5.5%. This receptor was identified in an adult who received the MenACWY meningococcal vaccine as a control. This material consisted of peripheral blood, taken 28 days after the second dose of the MenACWY control vaccine.

DNA for the CDR3: TGTGCCAGCAGCTTAGTGGAGGGTAGCTACGAGCAGTACTTC. Amino acid sequence: CASSLVEGSYEQYF. The rearrangement uses TRBV7-8 and TRBJ2-7; a possible D gene is TRBD2 (6 bases). This CDR3 is built from 14 residues. CDR1 and CDR2 (germline): SGHVS, FQNEAQ. Trimming took off 1 base at V and 3 bases at J, with 10 bases between the two ends.